The rows below give T cell receptor beta chains drawn from one sample of a study of T cell responses to AZD1222 COVID-19 vaccine. Sequenced by immunoSEQ multiplex PCR; TCRdb stores in-frame clones only, minus some. The sample consists of 150,000 to 200,000 clones, less than 90% of them appearing once. Sequencing used peripheral blood, obtained on day 0 of AZD1222 vaccination. Every receptor here comes from an adult in good health. The CDR3 runs from the conserved cysteine through the conserved F or W. The D gene is left open where the match is weak. Clone size is given for some rows only: seen once, a few or many times, or a class if the clone is expanded.

D gene | J gene | V gene | clone size | CDR3 DNA | CDR3 protein
- | TRBJ2-1 | TRBV5-1 | - | TGCGCCAGCTCCCGGGGTAGCGATGGCTCCTACAATGAGCAGTTCTTC | CASSRGSDGSYNEQFF
- | TRBJ2-2 | TRBV19 | - | TGTGCCAGTAGTATCCTTAGACAGTCTTACACCGGGGAGCTGTTTTTT | CASSILRQSYTGELFF
- | TRBJ1-1 | TRBV30 | once | TGTGCCTCCTCGGGTCGGGGAGGGGTAATGAACACTGAAGCTTTCTTT | CASSGRGGVMNTEAFF
TRBD2 | TRBJ2-3 | TRBV4-2 | - | TGTGCCAGCAGCCAGAACCTAGCGGGGAGAGATACGCAGTATTTT | CASSQNLAGRDTQYF
- | TRBJ2-3 | TRBV11-2 | - | TGTGCCAGCAGACGTGGCGGGGTTCGAGGCACAGATACGCAGTATTTT | CASRRGGVRGTDTQYF
- | TRBJ1-2 | TRBV19 | - | TGTGCCAGTAGTATGGGGGCCGCAACTACCACTTTATATGGCTACACCTTC | CASSMGAATTTLYGYTF
TRBD1 | TRBJ1-6 | TRBV19 | - | TGCGCCAGTAGTGATCCGACAGGGCGAGTCTCACCCCTCCACTTT | CASSDPTGRVSPLHF
TRBD2 | TRBJ2-1 | TRBV5-1 | - | TGCGCCAGCAGCGGTCGGAAGACTAGCGGGTATTACAATGAGCAGTTCTTC | CASSGRKTSGYYNEQFF
TRBD1 | TRBJ1-1 | TRBV28 | - | TGTGCCAGCAGACTAGGGACAGGGAACCGTCGTAACACTGAAGCTTTCTTT | CASRLGTGNRRNTEAFF
- | TRBJ1-1 | TRBV7-9 | - | TGTGCCAGCAGCCCCCAGATCATGAACACTGAAGCTTTCTTT | CASSPQIMNTEAFF
TRBD2 | TRBJ2-3 | TRBV19 | - | TGTGCCAGTAGGAGGACTAGCGGGATGTATACGCAGTATTTT | CASRRTSGMYTQYF
- | TRBJ2-1 | TRBV27 | - | TGTGCCAGCACTAGGGGAGAACCCTACAATGAGCAGTTCTTC | CASTRGEPYNEQFF
- | TRBJ1-1 | TRBV28 | - | TGTGCCAGCAGTTTGGGTCTGAACACTGAAGCTTTCTTT | CASSLGLNTEAFF
- | TRBJ2-3 | TRBV4-1 | - | TGCGCCAGCAGCCAAATCGGGGCCGGGGATACGCAGTATTTT | CASSQIGAGDTQYF